The rows below give T cell receptor beta chains drawn from one sample of a study of cytomegalovirus exposure and HLA in healthy donors. Assay used: immunoSEQ multiplex PCR; TCRdb lists only in-frame clones, some missing. This sample has about 110,000 clones, with roughly three quarters found just once. Sequencing was done on a sample of PBMCs. These receptor sequences come from a man under 40 in good health and CMV-seropositive. The CDR3 runs from the conserved cysteine through the conserved F or W. A D gene is named only where the DNA matches it firmly. Not every row has a clone size; where given, it reads once, few, many or a size class.

len: 14
abundance: -
j_gene: TRBJ2-2
d_gene: -
v_gene: TRBV7-9
CDR3nt: TGTGCCAGCAGCTTAACTCCCGGGGCCGGGGAGCTGTTTTTT
CDR3aa: CASSLTPGAGELFF

len: 13
abundance: once
j_gene: TRBJ2-1
d_gene: -
v_gene: TRBV23-1
CDR3nt: TGCGCCAGCAGCCCAGGACTACAGGCTAAGCAGTTCTTC
CDR3aa: CASSPGLQAKQFF

len: 16
abundance: many
j_gene: TRBJ2-2
d_gene: TRBD2
v_gene: TRBV7-3
CDR3nt: TGTGCCAGCAGCTTAACTGGCGGGGGGAACACCGGGGAGCTGTTTTTT
CDR3aa: CASSLTGGGNTGELFF

len: 15
abundance: once
j_gene: TRBJ1-6
d_gene: TRBD1
v_gene: TRBV6-6
CDR3nt: TGTGCCAGCAGTGACCGGGACAGGGAAAATTCACCCCTCCACTTT
CDR3aa: CASSDRDRENSPLHF

len: 15
abundance: -
j_gene: TRBJ2-3
d_gene: -
v_gene: TRBV15
CDR3nt: TGTGCCACCAGCAGAGATAAGGAGGCCTTAGATACGCAGTATTTT
CDR3aa: CATSRDKEALDTQYF

len: 13
abundance: few
j_gene: TRBJ1-1
d_gene: -
v_gene: TRBV6-5
CDR3nt: TGTGCCAGCAGTTACCCAGGAAACACTGAAGCTTTCTTT
CDR3aa: CASSYPGNTEAFF

len: 13
abundance: -
j_gene: TRBJ1-4
d_gene: -
v_gene: TRBV15
CDR3nt: TGTGCCACCAGCTCGGGACACAATGAAAAACTGTTTTTT
CDR3aa: CATSSGHNEKLFF

len: 12
abundance: few
j_gene: TRBJ2-7
d_gene: TRBD2
v_gene: TRBV10-3
CDR3nt: TGTGCCACCGGAGCGGGGGAGGGTGAGCAGTACTTC
CDR3aa: CATGAGEGEQYF

len: 15
abundance: -
j_gene: TRBJ2-5
d_gene: TRBD1
v_gene: TRBV7-9
CDR3nt: TGTGCCAGCAGCTTAGGGACAGGGGGGCAAGAGACCCAGTACTTC
CDR3aa: CASSLGTGGQETQYF

len: 16
abundance: -
j_gene: TRBJ2-3
d_gene: TRBD2
v_gene: TRBV11-3
CDR3nt: TGTGCCAGCAGCCCTGGAGCGGGACCCCTCATCGATACGCAGTATTTT
CDR3aa: CASSPGAGPLIDTQYF

len: 14
abundance: -
j_gene: TRBJ1-2
d_gene: -
v_gene: TRBV19
CDR3nt: TGTGCCAGTAGCATATCAAGCAGGGGTTCTGGCTACACCTTC
CDR3aa: CASSISSRGSGYTF

len: 10
abundance: once
j_gene: TRBJ1-2
d_gene: -
v_gene: TRBV11-3
CDR3nt: TGTGCCAGCAGCATTCTTGGCTACACCTTC
CDR3aa: CASSILGYTF

len: 13
abundance: once
j_gene: TRBJ1-3
d_gene: TRBD1
v_gene: TRBV29-1
CDR3nt: TGCAGCGTCGGAGACAGGGTTGGAAACACCATATATTTT
CDR3aa: CSVGDRVGNTIYF

len: 12
abundance: -
j_gene: TRBJ2-1
d_gene: -
v_gene: TRBV11-2
CDR3nt: TGTGCCAGCAGCTTTCAGGGTAATGAGCAGTTCTTC
CDR3aa: CASSFQGNEQFF

len: 17
abundance: -
j_gene: TRBJ2-3
d_gene: TRBD2
v_gene: TRBV27
CDR3nt: TGTGCCAGCAGTTCACGACTAGCGGGAGGCGGGACAGATACGCAGTATTTT
CDR3aa: CASSSRLAGGGTDTQYF

len: 14
abundance: -
j_gene: TRBJ2-3
d_gene: TRBD1
v_gene: TRBV25-1
CDR3nt: TGTGCCAGTACTAACAGGGGGCTCGCAGATACGCAGTATTTT
CDR3aa: CASTNRGLADTQYF

len: 15
abundance: once
j_gene: TRBJ2-1
d_gene: -
v_gene: TRBV27
CDR3nt: TGTGCCAGCAGTTTATCAACGGGGACTCTCAATGAGCAGTTCTTC
CDR3aa: CASSLSTGTLNEQFF

len: 14
abundance: -
j_gene: TRBJ2-5
d_gene: TRBD2
v_gene: TRBV7-2
CDR3nt: TGTGCCAGCAGCTTAGGACTAGCCGAAGAGACCCAGTACTTC
CDR3aa: CASSLGLAEETQYF

len: 14
abundance: -
j_gene: TRBJ2-3
d_gene: -
v_gene: TRBV14
CDR3nt: TGTGCCAGCAGCCCCATCGGGGAGTTTGATACGCAGTATTTT
CDR3aa: CASSPIGEFDTQYF

len: 15
abundance: -
j_gene: TRBJ1-1
d_gene: -
v_gene: TRBV13
CDR3nt: TGTGCCAGCAGCGGACCACAGGGTTCTAGGGCTGAAGCTTTCTTT
CDR3aa: CASSGPQGSRAEAFF

len: 16
abundance: -
j_gene: TRBJ2-5
d_gene: TRBD1
v_gene: TRBV4-1
CDR3nt: TGCGCCAGCAGCCAGACCTCAGGGGGCCTGCAAGAGACCCAGTACTTC
CDR3aa: CASSQTSGGLQETQYF

len: 16
abundance: -
j_gene: TRBJ1-1
d_gene: TRBD1
v_gene: TRBV5-6
CDR3nt: TGTGCCAGCAGCTTGGGGACAGGGTTGGGGAACACTGAAGCTTTCTTT
CDR3aa: CASSLGTGLGNTEAFF

len: 14
abundance: once
j_gene: TRBJ2-1
d_gene: TRBD2
v_gene: TRBV27
CDR3nt: TGTGCCAGCAGGCCGGGACTAGCGAACAATGAGCAGTTCTTC
CDR3aa: CASRPGLANNEQFF

len: 13
abundance: -
j_gene: TRBJ1-2
d_gene: -
v_gene: TRBV5-1
CDR3nt: TGCGCCAGCAGCTTGCCAGGCCCCTATGGCTACACCTTC
CDR3aa: CASSLPGPYGYTF

len: 15
abundance: -
j_gene: TRBJ2-3
d_gene: TRBD1
v_gene: TRBV5-1
CDR3nt: TGCGCCAGCAGCCCGCGGACAGGGGACACAGATACGCAGTATTTT
CDR3aa: CASSPRTGDTDTQYF

len: 15
abundance: many
j_gene: TRBJ1-4
d_gene: TRBD1
v_gene: TRBV4-1
CDR3nt: TGCGCCAGCAGCCCCTCACAGGGGGCCAATGAAAAACTGTTTTTT
CDR3aa: CASSPSQGANEKLFF

len: 16
abundance: -
j_gene: TRBJ2-7
d_gene: TRBD2
v_gene: TRBV19
CDR3nt: TGTGCCAGTAGTATAGTGGCTAGCGGAAACTTAGGCGAGCAGTACTTC
CDR3aa: CASSIVASGNLGEQYF

len: 17
abundance: -
j_gene: TRBJ2-1
d_gene: TRBD2
v_gene: TRBV5-1
CDR3nt: TGCGCCAGCAGCTTGGTACTAGCGGGGGGGCCATACAATGAGCAGTTCTTC
CDR3aa: CASSLVLAGGPYNEQFF

len: 17
abundance: once
j_gene: TRBJ2-5
d_gene: -
v_gene: TRBV18
CDR3nt: TGTGCCAGCTCACCTCTCCTAGATCGGAATTTACAAGAGACCCAGTACTTC
CDR3aa: CASSPLLDRNLQETQYF

len: 15
abundance: once
j_gene: TRBJ2-1
d_gene: -
v_gene: TRBV5-4
CDR3nt: TGTGCCAGCAGCTTGGGGGTGGTCGAGGACAATGAGCAGTTCTTC
CDR3aa: CASSLGVVEDNEQFF

len: 14
abundance: -
j_gene: TRBJ2-7
d_gene: -
v_gene: TRBV10-3
CDR3nt: TGTGCCATCACCCAAGGGTTGAGGGACTACGAGCAGTACTTC
CDR3aa: CAITQGLRDYEQYF

len: 14
abundance: -
j_gene: TRBJ2-1
d_gene: -
v_gene: TRBV27
CDR3nt: TGTGCCAGCAGTTTAACTTCGGGGTACAATGAGCAGTTCTTC
CDR3aa: CASSLTSGYNEQFF

len: 15
abundance: -
j_gene: TRBJ2-3
d_gene: TRBD1
v_gene: TRBV27
CDR3nt: TGTGCCAGCAGTAAGAGGACAGGGGGCGTAGATACGCAGTATTTT
CDR3aa: CASSKRTGGVDTQYF

len: 15
abundance: -
j_gene: TRBJ1-1
d_gene: TRBD1
v_gene: TRBV11-3
CDR3nt: TGTGCCAGCAGCTTAGAGGAGGGGGCGGACACTGAAGCTTTCTTT
CDR3aa: CASSLEEGADTEAFF

len: 13
abundance: -
j_gene: TRBJ2-7
d_gene: -
v_gene: TRBV5-6
CDR3nt: TGTGCCAGCAGCTTCCGCAGGGCCTACGAGCAGTACTTC
CDR3aa: CASSFRRAYEQYF

len: 20
abundance: -
j_gene: TRBJ2-3
d_gene: TRBD2
v_gene: TRBV5-4
CDR3nt: TGTGCCAGCAGCTTGGGACTAGCGGGGACAACCGAGGCCCGCACAGATACGCAGTATTTT
CDR3aa: CASSLGLAGTTEARTDTQYF

len: 14
abundance: -
j_gene: TRBJ1-4
d_gene: TRBD1
v_gene: TRBV19
CDR3nt: TGTGCCAGTAGTACACAGGGGGCGGGTGAAAAACTGTTTTTT
CDR3aa: CASSTQGAGEKLFF

len: 20
abundance: -
j_gene: TRBJ2-1
d_gene: -
v_gene: TRBV1
CDR3nt: TGCACCAGCAGCCAAGTGCCCCGGACTAGCGGATCCGCGTCCTACAATGAGCAGTTCTTC
CDR3aa: CTSSQVPRTSGSASYNEQFF

len: 16
abundance: -
j_gene: TRBJ2-7
d_gene: TRBD1
v_gene: TRBV11-3
CDR3nt: TGTGCCAGCAGCTTAGAAAGGACAGGGGGGACCTACGAGCAGTACTTC
CDR3aa: CASSLERTGGTYEQYF

len: 14
abundance: -
j_gene: TRBJ2-3
d_gene: -
v_gene: TRBV10-3
CDR3nt: TGTGCCATCAGGCAGACAGCTAGCACAGATACGCAGTATTTT
CDR3aa: CAIRQTASTDTQYF

len: 14
abundance: -
j_gene: TRBJ2-3
d_gene: -
v_gene: TRBV2
CDR3nt: TGTGCCAGCATGATCGAGGTCGGTACTGTAACGCAGTATTTT
CDR3aa: CASMIEVGTVTQYF

len: 19
abundance: -
j_gene: TRBJ2-6
d_gene: -
v_gene: TRBV11-3
CDR3nt: TGTGCCAGCAGCGGCTACCGGGAACAGCCCTTCTCTGGGGCCAACGTCCTGACTTTC
CDR3aa: CASSGYREQPFSGANVLTF

len: 15
abundance: few
j_gene: TRBJ2-1
d_gene: TRBD1
v_gene: TRBV18
CDR3nt: TGTGCCAGCTCCCCACCCGGGACAGGGTACAATGAGCAGTTCTTC
CDR3aa: CASSPPGTGYNEQFF

len: 16
abundance: -
j_gene: TRBJ2-7
d_gene: TRBD2
v_gene: TRBV7-8
CDR3nt: TGTGCCAGCAGTTCTAGACTAGCGGGGGCGTTGGGCGAGCAGTACTTC
CDR3aa: CASSSRLAGALGEQYF

len: 15
abundance: few
j_gene: TRBJ1-5
d_gene: -
v_gene: TRBV10-3
CDR3nt: TGTGCCATCAGTGATCGGGGACACGGCAATCAGCCCCAGCATTTT
CDR3aa: CAISDRGHGNQPQHF

len: 15
abundance: -
j_gene: TRBJ1-4
d_gene: -
v_gene: TRBV4-3
CDR3nt: TGCGCCAGCAGCCAAGGGGCAGCCACTGCGGAAAAACTGTTTTTT
CDR3aa: CASSQGAATAEKLFF

len: 9
abundance: -
j_gene: TRBJ1-2
d_gene: -
v_gene: TRBV12-5
CDR3nt: TGTGCTAGTGGTCACTTCCAGGTTTTC
CDR3aa: CASGHFQVF

len: 11
abundance: -
j_gene: TRBJ1-4
d_gene: -
v_gene: TRBV20-1
CDR3nt: TGCAGTGCCGGGAGGAGTGAAAAACTGTTTTTT
CDR3aa: CSAGRSEKLFF

len: 18
abundance: -
j_gene: TRBJ1-6
d_gene: TRBD1
v_gene: TRBV23-1
CDR3nt: TGCGCCAGCAGTCAAGAGGACAGGGAGAGCTCCTATAATTCACCCCTCCACTTT
CDR3aa: CASSQEDRESSYNSPLHF

len: 16
abundance: -
j_gene: TRBJ1-5
d_gene: -
v_gene: TRBV7-9
CDR3nt: TGTTCCAGCAGCTCCCGGGACTCCGGAGCCAATCAGCCCCAGCATTTT
CDR3aa: CSSSSRDSGANQPQHF

len: 15
abundance: -
j_gene: TRBJ2-7
d_gene: TRBD2
v_gene: TRBV11-3
CDR3nt: TGTGCCAGCAGCCACCGACTAGCGGGGGCCTACGAGCAGTACTTC
CDR3aa: CASSHRLAGAYEQYF

len: 16
abundance: -
j_gene: TRBJ2-2
d_gene: -
v_gene: TRBV5-1
CDR3nt: TGCGCCAGCAGCTTGACAGGGGGGGACAACACCGGGGAGCTGTTTTTT
CDR3aa: CASSLTGGDNTGELFF

len: 15
abundance: -
j_gene: TRBJ2-7
d_gene: TRBD1
v_gene: TRBV19
CDR3nt: TGTGCCAGTAGTTTGACGGGACAGGGGGCTGTCGAGCAGTACTTC
CDR3aa: CASSLTGQGAVEQYF

len: 14
abundance: few
j_gene: TRBJ1-2
d_gene: -
v_gene: TRBV19
CDR3nt: TGTGCCAGTAGTATCGGTCGACAGATCTATGGCTACACCTTC
CDR3aa: CASSIGRQIYGYTF

len: 15
abundance: -
j_gene: TRBJ1-4
d_gene: TRBD1
v_gene: TRBV28
CDR3nt: TGTGCCAGCAGTTTCGGGACAGGGGGGGAGGAAAAACTGTTTTTT
CDR3aa: CASSFGTGGEEKLFF

len: 12
abundance: once
j_gene: TRBJ2-5
d_gene: -
v_gene: TRBV11-3
CDR3nt: TGTGCCAGCAGCTTAGAGGCTCAGACCCAGTACTTC
CDR3aa: CASSLEAQTQYF

len: 15
abundance: -
j_gene: TRBJ2-3
d_gene: TRBD2
v_gene: TRBV29-1
CDR3nt: TGCAGCGGGACCTCGACTAGCGGGGAGGGAGATACGCAGTATTTT
CDR3aa: CSGTSTSGEGDTQYF

len: 16
abundance: many
j_gene: TRBJ1-1
d_gene: TRBD1
v_gene: TRBV5-4
CDR3nt: TGTGCCAGCAGCTTGGGGGCGGGACAGGGTTCGGGTGAAGCTTTCTTT
CDR3aa: CASSLGAGQGSGEAFF

len: 14
abundance: -
j_gene: TRBJ2-1
d_gene: TRBD1
v_gene: TRBV18
CDR3nt: TGTGCCAGCTCACCAGGGGACAGGGTAGATGAGCAGTTCTTC
CDR3aa: CASSPGDRVDEQFF

len: 15
abundance: few
j_gene: TRBJ2-7
d_gene: TRBD1
v_gene: TRBV4-1
CDR3nt: TGCGCCAGCAGCCAAGCCCCGGGACAGGTATACGAGCAGTACTTC
CDR3aa: CASSQAPGQVYEQYF